The sequence of this T cell receptor beta chain was determined in a study of cytomegalovirus exposure and HLA in healthy donors. V shed 5 bases, J shed 2 bases, and the junction held 4 bases outside the gene matches. The CDR3 contains 13 residues. Germline CDR1 SGHDT, CDR2 YYEEEE. In the PCR, 60 Vbeta and 13 Jbeta primers were used. Repertoires were generated with immunoSEQ multiplex PCR, while TCRdb's copy carries only in-frame clones and drops some. The data show 110,000 to 150,000 clones, with more than 80% seen just once and about 4.3% held by the top ten. Overall study results and limits: Three chains tied to CMV proved CMV antigen-specific in vitro. Trimming of TCR beta V- and J-genes showed a link, identified in a later analysis, to a missense DCLRE1C variant. CMV serostatus was the only immune exposure information that was available.

Remarks on this clone: No antigen is known for it.

The sequencing sample was made of PBMCs. The chain has TRBV5-6 and TRBJ2-7; 7 bases fit TRBD1. The receptor was derived from a middle-aged woman in good health and CMV-seropositive. CDR3 nucleotides: TGTGCCAGCAGGCGACAGGGTCCCTACGAGCAGTACTTC. Amino acid sequence: CASRRQGPYEQYF.